The 29 T cell receptor beta chains below all came from one sample that was sequenced in a study of T-cell memory formation after mild COVID-19. TCRdb recomputed calls from the 5' RACE reads with MiXCR, one row per CDR3 protein. The table records 550,000 to 650,000 distinct CDR3 sequences, 15% to 20% of them present only once. Sequenced input: PBMCs or a T cell subset sorted from them (not recorded which). Receptor source: an adult woman who had mild COVID-19 (a few samples of this study predate the infection). Cell type and time point are not known.

The sample holds many counts of this clonotype. V and J are TRBV7-8 and TRBJ1-5; 8 bases agree with TRBD1. The junction had 2 bases not matched to a gene; V was cut back by 3 bases and J by 4 bases. This CDR3 comprises 14 residues. CDR1 and CDR2 from the germline V gene are SGHVS and FQNEAQ. CDR3 in amino acids: CASSFGQGNQPQHF. The CDR3 DNA follows: TGTGCCAGCAGCTTTGGACAGGGTAATCAGCCCCAGCATTTT.

Only a few counts were recorded for this clonotype. The chain joins TRBV3-1 to TRBJ2-2, with TRBD2 matching 13 bases. Germline CDR1 reads LGHDT; CDR2 reads YNNKEL (reference sequence). The CDR3 consists of 19 residues. V shed 0 bases and J 4 bases; nucleotides not matched to a gene: 8. CDR3 nucleotides: TGTGCCAGCAGCCAAGACCGACTAGCGGGAGGCCTTGGCACCGGGGAGCTGTTTTTT. This translates into CASSQDRLAGGLGTGELFF.

The genes are TRBV6-5 and TRBJ1-1; TRBD1 matches 7 bases. The germline CDR1 and CDR2 sequences are MNHEY and SVGAGI. The V segment lost 10 bases and the J segment 5 bases; nucleotides outside the gene matches: 1. The CDR3 has 10 residues. The CDR3 sequence: CATGQTEAFF. In DNA form, the CDR3 reads TGTGCCACGGGACAGACTGAAGCTTTCTTT.

This chain uses TRBV7-9 with TRBJ2-7; 7 bases are shared with TRBD1. This CDR3 comprises 14 residues. V shed 6 bases, J shed 1 base, and the junction held 6 bases outside the gene matches. Germline V CDR1 and CDR2: SEHNR, FQNEAQ (reference sequence). This CDR3 is CASSFSTGSYEQYF. The DNA for the CDR3 is TGTGCCAGCAGTTTTTCGACAGGGTCCTACGAGCAGTACTTC.

This clonotype was seen only a few times. Germline is not matched at one junction end, which may reflect a read error. The gene calls are TRBV6-2 or TRBV6-3 and TRBJ2-7; unclear D gene. The CDR3 contains 11 residues. The germline V gene encodes CDR1 MNHEY and CDR2 SVGEGT. CDR3: CASSQSFEQYF. DNA for the CDR3: TGTGCCAGCTCCCAGTCCTTCGAGCAGTACTTC.

This clonotype has a handful of counts. The chain combines TRBV20-1 with TRBJ2-3; 12 bases match TRBD2. The V segment lost 0 bases and the J segment 2 bases; nucleotides outside the gene matches: 9. The CDR3 sequence is 18 residues long. The germline V gene encodes CDR1 DFQATT and CDR2 SNEGSKA (reference sequence). This CDR3 is CSARDPGLAGMATDTQYF. In DNA form, the CDR3 reads TGCAGTGCTAGAGACCCCGGACTAGCGGGGATGGCCACAGATACGCAGTATTTT.

The rearrangement links TRBV29-1 to TRBJ2-7; weak D call: TRBD1 (6 bases). The CDR3 consists of 17 residues. In germline, CDR1 is SQVTM, CDR2 ANQGSEA. The V end lost 1 base, the J end lost 2 bases, and 21 bases lay between the germline ends. CDR3 region: CSVEGWQGRVATYEQYF. The CDR3 region has the DNA TGCAGCGTTGAAGGGTGGCAGGGGCGAGTGGCTACCTACGAGCAGTACTTC.

The chain is built from TRBV12-3 or TRBV12-4 and TRBJ2-7, with D unresolved. Trimming removed 8 bases at V and 0 bases at J, with 11 bases between. This CDR3 has 13 residues. For the CDR3, the DNA is TGTGCCAGCGGCACGGGTAGCTCCTACGAGCAGTACTTC. Protein sequence: CASGTGSSYEQYF.

This clonotype was counted a few times. The chain links TRBV5-4 to TRBJ1-3; D gene uncertain. CDR3 length: 17 residues. CDR1 is SGHNT, CDR2 YYREEE, per germline (reference sequence). The V end was cut by 0 bases, the J end by 0 bases, with 13 bases between. CDR3 loop: CASSLDVEAYSGNTIYF. The CDR3 DNA is TGTGCCAGCAGCTTGGACGTAGAGGCCTACTCTGGAAACACCATATATTTT.

This clonotype was counted between two and nine times. The chain carries TRBV5-1 and TRBJ1-1; D call uncertain. The V gene's germline CDR1 is SGHRS and CDR2 YFSETQ. This CDR3 spans 15 amino acids. Trimming shortened V by 3 bases and J by 7 bases, and 19 bases separated the two germline ends. The CDR3 sequence: CASSSQVFHGNEAFF. CDR3 in DNA: TGCGCCAGCAGCTCGCAAGTTTTTCACGGTAATGAAGCTTTCTTT.

This clonotype was found a few times. The rearrangement uses TRBV19 and TRBJ2-1; 10 nucleotides match TRBD2. The CDR3 extends over 19 amino acids. Germline trimming cut 3 bases from V and 1 base from J; bases unmatched to any gene: 12. CDR1 and CDR2 (germline): LNHDA, SQIVND (reference sequence). The CDR3 sequence: CASSMGGISGRFSYNEQFF. For the CDR3, the DNA is TGTGCCAGTAGTATGGGGGGGATTAGCGGGAGGTTTTCCTACAATGAGCAGTTCTTC.

Worth noting for this clonotype: One end of the junction varies from germline; a read error may be responsible. J is TRBJ2-5 and V is TRBV29-1, with D possibly being TRBD1 (6 bases). The CDR3 sequence is 14 residues long. CDR1 SQVTM and CDR2 ANQGSEA come from the germline V gene. The CDR3, as DNA: TGCAGCGTTCAAGACAGGTTCCCCGTCGAGACCCAGTACTTC. This sequence encodes CSVQDRFPVETQYF.

This clonotype has a handful of counts. The DNA for the CDR3 is TGTGCCAGCAGGGACAGAGCCCAAGAGACCCAGTACTTC. Encoded protein: CASRDRAQETQYF. The rearrangement links TRBV28 to TRBJ2-5, with D possibly matching TRBD1 (6 bases). The CDR3 extends over 13 amino acids. V gave up 6 bases and J gave up 1 base, with 9 bases separating them. The germline gives CDR1 MDHEN, CDR2 SYDVKM.

This clonotype occurred a few times. The chain employs TRBV6-2 or TRBV6-3 and TRBJ2-3, with 8 bases aligning to TRBD2. This CDR3 contains 16 residues. Losses at the gene ends were 2 bases for V and 4 bases for J; bases not matched to a gene: 8. The V gene's germline CDR1 is MNHEY and CDR2 SVGEGT. The CDR3 loop reads CASSYLRLAYADTQYF. The CDR3 DNA sequence: TGTGCCAGCAGTTACCTGCGACTAGCGTATGCAGATACGCAGTATTTT.

This rearrangement joins TRBV5-1 to TRBJ2-3; D perhaps matches TRBD2 (6 bases). This CDR3 has 16 amino acids. Germline loops: CDR1 SGHRS, CDR2 YFSETQ. Trimming pared 4 bases from V and 4 bases from J, leaving 19 bases between. CDR3 sequence (DNA): TGCGCCAGCAGCCCGTGGGTTGGAGGGAACGCAGATACGCAGTATTTT. Residues: CASSPWVGGNADTQYF.

The gene calls are TRBV12-3 or TRBV12-4 and TRBJ1-6; TRBD1 agrees at 9 bases. Trimming cost V 6 bases and J 9 bases; bases outside gene matches: 9. This CDR3 contains 15 residues. CDR3 DNA: TGTGCCAGCAGCCCCCGGGACAGGGTTTTTTCACCCCTCCACTTT. It is translated as CASSPRDRVFSPLHF.

Ten or more counts support this clonotype. J is TRBJ1-1 and V is TRBV5-8; D gene uncertain. The V end lost 1 base, the J end lost 2 bases, and 9 bases lay between the germline ends. From germline, CDR1 is SGHTS and CDR2 YDEGEE. The CDR3 extends over 14 amino acids. This chain's CDR3 is CASSLRGANTEAFF. The CDR3 DNA reads TGTGCCAGCAGCTTGAGAGGAGCAAACACTGAAGCTTTCTTT.

A few counts support this clonotype. The V call is TRBV12-3 or TRBV12-4, the J call TRBJ2-7, with 9 nucleotides matching TRBD1. The CDR3 has 13 residues. Trimming cost V 5 bases and J 5 bases; bases outside gene matches: 4. This CDR3 is CASSGTGSHEQYF. The CDR3 DNA follows: TGTGCCAGCAGTGGGACAGGGTCCCACGAGCAGTACTTC.

The chain recombines TRBV20-1 with TRBJ2-1, with 8 bases identical to TRBD2. In germline, CDR1 is DFQATT, CDR2 SNEGSKA (reference sequence). After removal of 0 bases from V and 4 bases from J, the junction contained 5 bases not matched to a gene. The CDR3 contains 15 residues. CDR3 sequence reads: CSARDVASGYNEQFF. The CDR3 nucleotides read TGCAGTGCTAGAGATGTGGCTAGCGGGTACAATGAGCAGTTCTTC.

A few counts support this clonotype. The J gene is TRBJ2-7, the V gene TRBV5-6; tentative D call: TRBD2 (6 bases). Germline V gene data show CDR1 as SGHDT and CDR2 as YYEEEE. V was clipped by 4 bases and J by 2 bases, with 13 bases between them. CDR3 length: 14 residues. The chain's CDR3 is CASSLGLTTYEQYF. CDR3 bases: TGTGCCAGCAGCCTAGGACTAACAACCTACGAGCAGTACTTC.

At least ten counts were recorded for this clonotype. The gene calls are TRBV6-2 or TRBV6-3 and TRBJ2-7; 7 bases line up with TRBD1. Germline CDR1 and CDR2: MNHEY and SVGEGT. The CDR3 consists of 13 residues. Unmatched junction bases numbered 8, after V lost 6 bases and J lost 6 bases. In DNA, the CDR3 is TGTGCCAGCAGATTCGACAGGGTGTCCGAGCAGTACTTC. This sequence encodes CASRFDRVSEQYF.

The rearrangement uses TRBV7-9 and TRBJ2-1, with D perhaps TRBD2 (6 bases). Per the germline V gene, CDR1 is SEHNR and CDR2 is FQNEAQ (reference sequence). The CDR3 totals 15 residues. Between the trimmed V and J ends, which lost 5 bases and 2 bases, there was a span of 13 bases. The DNA for the CDR3 is TGTGCCAGCAGCCTTCCCCGGGGGACCTACAATGAGCAGTTCTTC. Its protein product is CASSLPRGTYNEQFF.

The chain links TRBV6-2 or TRBV6-3 to TRBJ2-7, with D unresolved. The CDR3 is 13 amino acids. Germline V CDR1 and CDR2: MNHEY, SVGEGT. V was shortened by 5 bases and J by 6 bases, with 14 bases between the two germline ends. In nucleotides, the CDR3 is TGTGCCAGCAGTCGAAGGACCGCGGCCGAGCAGTACTTC. It encodes CASSRRTAAEQYF.

The chain joins TRBV5-1 to TRBJ1-1; D is unclear. The CDR3 spans 15 residues. Looked up from germline, CDR1 is SGHRS and CDR2 is YFSETQ. The V gene lost 0 bases and the J gene lost 4 bases, with 13 bases spanning the gap. DNA for the CDR3: TGCGCCAGCAGCTTGGCCCCGGGGTACGGCACTGAAGCTTTCTTT. Its translation: CASSLAPGYGTEAFF.

This sequence joins TRBV9 and TRBJ2-5; D gene unclear. The germline V gene has CDR1 SGDLS and CDR2 YYNGEE. V lost 3 bases to trimming and J lost 5 bases, with 14 bases between them. This CDR3 comprises 14 residues. The CDR3 protein is CASSARLLPETQYF. In DNA, the CDR3 is TGTGCCAGCAGCGCAAGACTCCTTCCGGAGACCCAGTACTTC.

With regard to this clonotype: Sequence at one end of the junction differs from germline and may be a read error. V and J are TRBV6-5 and TRBJ1-4; D possibly corresponds to TRBD1 (5 bases). The CDR3 runs 12 residues. CDR1 MNHEY and CDR2 SVGAGI come from the germline V gene. CDR3 region: CASRRGAEKLFF. CDR3 coding DNA: TGTGCCAGTCGGAGGGGTGCTGAAAAGCTGTTTTTT.

The rearrangement joins TRBV5-1 to TRBJ2-2, with unresolved D. Per germline, CDR1 SGHRS and CDR2 YFSETQ. This CDR3 is built from 14 residues. Between the trimmed V and J ends, which lost 5 bases and 4 bases, there was a span of 12 bases. Here the CDR3 reads CASRGITGTGELFF. For the CDR3, the DNA is TGCGCCAGCAGGGGCATAACGGGCACCGGGGAGCTGTTTTTT.

This clonotype was counted only a few times. The V call is TRBV20-1, the J call TRBJ2-3; 9 nucleotides match TRBD2. The CDR3 is made up of 15 amino acids. Germline V lookup: CDR1 DFQATT, CDR2 SNEGSKA (reference sequence). The J segment lost 5 bases and the V segment lost 0 bases, leaving 6 bases of the junction unmatched. Written as DNA, the CDR3 is TGCAGTGCTAGAGATAATAGCGGGAGTGGAGATACGCAGTATTTT. It encodes CSARDNSGSGDTQYF.

The chain carries TRBV25-1 and TRBJ2-1; D gene unclear. CDR3 length equals 14 residues. The germline V and J ends were trimmed by 4 bases and 0 bases, with 7 bases remaining between them. The germline V gene has CDR1 MGHDK and CDR2 SYGVNS. CDR3 in DNA: TGTGCCAGCAGTGGGGGTAACTCCTACAATGAGCAGTTCTTC. Its translation: CASSGGNSYNEQFF. The whole variable domain, filled in from reference TRBV25-1 and TRBJ2-1, reads EADIYQTPRYLVIGTGKKITLECSQTMGHDKMYWYQQDPGMELHLIHYSYGVNSTEKGDLSSESTVSRIRTEHFPLTLESARPSHTSQYLCASSGGNSYNEQFFGPGTRLTVL.